A few counts support the clone carrying this TCR beta chain. Its cognate antigen is unknown. One entry per CDR3 protein results from TCRdb running MiXCR on the 5' RACE reads. The sample shows more than 450,000 distinct CDR3 sequences, less than 25% of them seen only once. The data belong to a study of T cells after yellow fever vaccination. Overall study findings and caveats: Abundant clonotypes from the bulk population could have been carried over as contaminants into FACS-sorted repertoires. After the booster, approximately 96% of CD4 and about nine tenths of CD8 primary-response clones were re-detected.

This TCR was sampled from a man between 18 and 29 years old who received the YFV17D yellow fever vaccine. Sequencing used PBMCs, obtained approximately 22 days after the first yellow fever vaccination.

Written as DNA, the CDR3 is TGTGCCAGCAGCTCCCACAGGGGGCCCTACGAGCAGTACGTC. It yields the protein CASSSHRGPYEQYV. This chain links TRBV7-9 with TRBJ2-7; 9 bases align to TRBD1. Germline loops: CDR1 SEHNR, CDR2 FQNEAQ (reference sequence). V lost 4 bases, J lost 2 bases, and 3 bases stayed unmatched. The CDR3 has 14 residues.